A selection of T cell receptor beta chains follows, all from one sample in a study of Graves' ophthalmopathy and Graves' hyperthyroidism. TCRdb fed the multiplex PCR reads into MiXCR, producing one record per CDR3 protein. The sample consists of 300,000 to 400,000 distinct CDR3 sequences, roughly 15% of them appearing once. Sequenced: peripheral blood. The receptor source for this set is an adult man with Graves' ophthalmopathy. CDR3s include the opening cysteine and the closing phenylalanine or tryptophan. D genes are given only for firm matches. The listing skips clone size in some rows; elsewhere it reads once, few, many or a size class.

many,TRBV20-1,TRBD2,15,TRBJ2-7,TGCAGTGCAAGGGGTCAGAGGACTAGCGGGTACGAGCAGTACTTC,CSARGQRTSGYEQYF
many,TRBV7-2,NA,14,TRBJ2-5,TGTGCCAGCAGCCCAGGAGGGCAGCAAGAGACCCAGTACTTC,CASSPGGQQETQYF
NA,TRBV30,NA,13,TRBJ1-4,TGTGCCTGGAGTAACGGACCGGCGGAAAAACTGTTTTTT,CAWSNGPAEKLFF
many,TRBV30,TRBD1,15,TRBJ1-1,TGTGCCTGGAAGCCTCAGGACAGGGAGGGGACTGAAGCTTTCTTT,CAWKPQDREGTEAFF
NA,TRBV7-9,TRBD1,15,TRBJ1-1,TGTGCCAGCAGCACCACAGGGGCCCTTGTCACTGAAGCTTTCTTT,CASSTTGALVTEAFF
many,TRBV6-2/TRBV6-3,NA,12,TRBJ2-5,TGTGCCAGCAGTACGGACCCAGAGACCCAGTACTTC,CASSTDPETQYF
many,TRBV6-1,NA,16,TRBJ2-6,TGTGCCAGCAGAGGGATGCCCCCCTCTGGGGCCAACGTCCTGACTTTC,CASRGMPPSGANVLTF
many,TRBV24-1,NA,16,TRBJ1-5,TGTGCCACCAGTGATTTGGGCACAGTGAGCAATCAGCCCCAGCATTTT,CATSDLGTVSNQPQHF
NA,TRBV6-2/TRBV6-3,NA,14,TRBJ1-5,TGTGCCAGCAGTTCTCGACAGACGAATCAGCCCCAGCATTTT,CASSSRQTNQPQHF
many,TRBV19,NA,16,TRBJ2-7,TGTGCCAGTAGTGGAGGGGGTCGGGTCAGTCCCCACGAGCAGTACTTC,CASSGGGRVSPHEQYF
many,TRBV28,TRBD1,14,TRBJ1-1,TGTGCCAGCAGTACAACAGGGGGCCCCGCTGAAGCTTTCTTT,CASSTTGGPAEAFF